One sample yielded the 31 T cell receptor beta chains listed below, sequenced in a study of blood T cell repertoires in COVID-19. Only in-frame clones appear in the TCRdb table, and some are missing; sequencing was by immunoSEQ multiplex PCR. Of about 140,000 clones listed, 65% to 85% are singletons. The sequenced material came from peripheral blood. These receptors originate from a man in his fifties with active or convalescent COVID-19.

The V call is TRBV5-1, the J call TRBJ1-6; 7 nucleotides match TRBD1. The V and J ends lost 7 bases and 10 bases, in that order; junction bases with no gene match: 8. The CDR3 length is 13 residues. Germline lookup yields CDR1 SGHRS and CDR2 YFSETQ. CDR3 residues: CASHAEGASPLHF. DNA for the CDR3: TGCGCCAGCCACGCCGAGGGGGCCTCACCCCTCCACTTT.

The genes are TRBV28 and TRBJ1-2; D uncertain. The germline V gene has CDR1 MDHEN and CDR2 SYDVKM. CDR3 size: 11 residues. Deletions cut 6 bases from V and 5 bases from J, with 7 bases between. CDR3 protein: CASRSGYGYTF. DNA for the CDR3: TGTGCCAGCAGGAGCGGTTATGGCTACACCTTC.

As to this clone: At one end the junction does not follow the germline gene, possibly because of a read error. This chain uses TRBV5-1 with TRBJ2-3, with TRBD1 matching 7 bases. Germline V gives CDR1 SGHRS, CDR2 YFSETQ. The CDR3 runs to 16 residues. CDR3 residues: CASSLTAGDSTNTQYF. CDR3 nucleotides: TGCGCCAGCAGCTTGACGGCAGGGGACAGCACAAATACGCAGTATTTT.

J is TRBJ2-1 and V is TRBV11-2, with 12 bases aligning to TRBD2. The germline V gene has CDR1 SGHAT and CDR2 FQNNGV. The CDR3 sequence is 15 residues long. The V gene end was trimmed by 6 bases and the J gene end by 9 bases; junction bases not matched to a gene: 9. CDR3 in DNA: TGTGCCAGCAGACCTAGCGGGAGGGTACCAATTGAGCAGTTCTTC. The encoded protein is CASRPSGRVPIEQFF. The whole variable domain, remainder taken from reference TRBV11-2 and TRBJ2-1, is EAGVAQSPRYKIIEKRQSVAFWCNPISGHATLYWYQQILGQGPKLLIQFQNNGVVDDSQLPKDRFSAERLKGVDSTLKIQPAKLEDSAVYLCASRPSGRVPIEQFFGPGTRLTVL.

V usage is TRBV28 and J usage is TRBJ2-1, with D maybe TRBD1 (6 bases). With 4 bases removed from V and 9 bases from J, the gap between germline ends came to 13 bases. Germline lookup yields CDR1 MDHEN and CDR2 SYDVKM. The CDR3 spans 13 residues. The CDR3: CASSYDRSSEQFF. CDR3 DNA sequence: TGTGCCAGCAGTTACGACAGGTCTAGTGAGCAGTTCTTC.

CDR3 protein: CASSFILAGGLSNTGELFF. CDR3 nucleotides: TGTGCCAGCAGTTTTATCCTAGCGGGAGGGCTATCGAACACCGGGGAGCTGTTTTTT. This chain connects TRBV28 to TRBJ2-2; 12 positions agree with TRBD2. The length of the CDR3 is 19 residues. Germline V gives CDR1 MDHEN, CDR2 SYDVKM. J gave up 0 bases and V 3 bases, and 8 bases lay outside the gene matches.

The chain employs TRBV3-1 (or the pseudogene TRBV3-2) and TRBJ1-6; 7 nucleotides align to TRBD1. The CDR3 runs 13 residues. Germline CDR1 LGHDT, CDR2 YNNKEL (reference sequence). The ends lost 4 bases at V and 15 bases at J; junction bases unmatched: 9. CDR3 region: CASSRGTVPRLHF. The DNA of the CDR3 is TGTGCCAGCAGCCGGGGGACAGTCCCTCGCCTCCACTTT.

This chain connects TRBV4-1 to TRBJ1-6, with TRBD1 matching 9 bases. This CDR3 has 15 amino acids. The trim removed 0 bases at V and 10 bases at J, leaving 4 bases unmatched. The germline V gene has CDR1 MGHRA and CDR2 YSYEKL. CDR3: CASSQETGGGSPLHF. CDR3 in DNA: TGCGCCAGCAGCCAAGAAACAGGGGGCGGGTCACCCCTCCACTTT.

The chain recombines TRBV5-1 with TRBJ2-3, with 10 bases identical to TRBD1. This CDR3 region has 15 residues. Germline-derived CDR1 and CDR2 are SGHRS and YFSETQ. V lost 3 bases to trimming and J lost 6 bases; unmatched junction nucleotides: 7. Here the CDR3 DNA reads TGCGCCAGCAGCTACTGGACAGGGGGTTCGGATACGCAGTATTTT. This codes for CASSYWTGGSDTQYF.

The CDR3 here is CASSEPRQPQHF. CDR3 nucleotide sequence: TGTGCCAGCAGTGAACCCCGTCAGCCCCAGCATTTT. The J gene is TRBJ1-5, the V gene TRBV6-1; D not resolved. Trimming pared 2 bases from V and 6 bases from J, leaving 5 bases between. CDR1 is MNHNS, CDR2 SASEGT, per germline. The CDR3 spans 12 residues.

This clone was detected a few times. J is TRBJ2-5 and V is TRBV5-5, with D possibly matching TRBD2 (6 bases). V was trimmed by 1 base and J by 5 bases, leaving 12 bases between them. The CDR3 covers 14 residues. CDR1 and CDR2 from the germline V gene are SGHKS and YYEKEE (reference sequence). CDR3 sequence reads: CASSLMGGWETQYF. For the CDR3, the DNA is TGTGCCAGCAGCTTGATGGGGGGTTGGGAGACCCAGTACTTC.

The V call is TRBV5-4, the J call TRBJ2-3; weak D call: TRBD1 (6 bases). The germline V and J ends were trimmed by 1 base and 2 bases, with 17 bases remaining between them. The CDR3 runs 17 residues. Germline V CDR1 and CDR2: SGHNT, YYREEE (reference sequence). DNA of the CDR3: TGTGCCAGCAGCTTGTCCCGAAGGGCAGGGGTCACAGATACGCAGTATTTT. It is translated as CASSLSRRAGVTDTQYF.

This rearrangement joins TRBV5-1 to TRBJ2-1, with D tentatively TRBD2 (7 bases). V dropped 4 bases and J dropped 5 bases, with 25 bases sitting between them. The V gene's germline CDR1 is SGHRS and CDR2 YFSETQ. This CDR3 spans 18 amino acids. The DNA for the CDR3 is TGCGCCAGCAGCCCCCCGCGCGGTTTCAGGGAGGGGGACAATGAGCAGTTCTTC. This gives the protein CASSPPRGFREGDNEQFF.

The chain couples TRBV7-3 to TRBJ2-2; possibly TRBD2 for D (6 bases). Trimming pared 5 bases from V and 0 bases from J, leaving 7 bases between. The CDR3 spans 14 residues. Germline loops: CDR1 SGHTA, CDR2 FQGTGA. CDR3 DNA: TGTGCCAGCAGCCGGGAGTCGAACACCGGGGAGCTGTTTTTT. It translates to CASSRESNTGELFF.

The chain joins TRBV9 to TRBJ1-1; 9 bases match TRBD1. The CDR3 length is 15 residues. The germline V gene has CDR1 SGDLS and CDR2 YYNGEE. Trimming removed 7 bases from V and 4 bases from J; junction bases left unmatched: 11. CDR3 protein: CASGFIGTGSTEAFF. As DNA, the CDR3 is TGTGCCAGCGGATTTATAGGGACAGGGAGCACTGAAGCTTTCTTT.

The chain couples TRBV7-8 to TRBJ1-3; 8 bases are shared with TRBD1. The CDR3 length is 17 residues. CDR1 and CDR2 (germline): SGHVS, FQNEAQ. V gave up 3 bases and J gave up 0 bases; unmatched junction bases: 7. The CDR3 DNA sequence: TGTGCCAGCAGCTTTCGGGACAGGACCCTCTCTGGAAACACCATATATTTT. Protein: CASSFRDRTLSGNTIYF.

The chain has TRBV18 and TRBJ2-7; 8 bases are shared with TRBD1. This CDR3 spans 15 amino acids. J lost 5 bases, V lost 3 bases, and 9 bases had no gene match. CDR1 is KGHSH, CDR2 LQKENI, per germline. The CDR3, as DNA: TGTGCCAGCTCACCTGGGGCAGGGGGCTTGGACGAGCAGTACTTC. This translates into CASSPGAGGLDEQYF.

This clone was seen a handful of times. CDR3 sequence: CASLGGAPGNTIYF. The CDR3 nucleotides read TGTGCCAGTTTAGGGGGCGCCCCTGGAAACACCATATATTTT. The chain is built from TRBV28 and TRBJ1-3; TRBD1 matches 7 bases. Germline lookup yields CDR1 MDHEN and CDR2 SYDVKM. This CDR3 region has 14 residues. J gave up 2 bases and V 9 bases, and 7 bases lay outside the gene matches.

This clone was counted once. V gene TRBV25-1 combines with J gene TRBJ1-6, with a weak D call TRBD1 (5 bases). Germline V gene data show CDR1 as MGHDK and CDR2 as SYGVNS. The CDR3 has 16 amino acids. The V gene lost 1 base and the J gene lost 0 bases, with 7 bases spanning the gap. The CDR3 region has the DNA TGTGCCAGCAGTGAATTGGGGGGCTCCTATAATTCACCCCTCCACTTT. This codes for CASSELGGSYNSPLHF. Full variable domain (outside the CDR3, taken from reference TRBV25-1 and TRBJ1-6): EADIYQTPRYLVIGTGKKITLECSQTMGHDKMYWYQQDPGMELHLIHYSYGVNSTEKGDLSSESTVSRIRTEHFPLTLESARPSHTSQYLCASSELGGSYNSPLHFGNGTRLTVT.

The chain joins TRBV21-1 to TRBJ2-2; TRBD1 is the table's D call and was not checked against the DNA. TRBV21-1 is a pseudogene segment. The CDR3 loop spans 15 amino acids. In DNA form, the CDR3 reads TGTGCCAGCAGCACGGGACAGTCGAACACCGGGGAGCTGTTTTTT. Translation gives CASSTGQSNTGELFF.

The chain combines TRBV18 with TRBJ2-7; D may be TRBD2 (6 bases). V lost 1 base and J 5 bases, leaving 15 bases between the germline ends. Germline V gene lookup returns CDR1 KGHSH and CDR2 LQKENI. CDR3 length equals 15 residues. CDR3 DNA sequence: TGTGCCAGCTCACCACGGCCGGGAGCCCTGGACGAGCAGTACTTC. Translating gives CASSPRPGALDEQYF. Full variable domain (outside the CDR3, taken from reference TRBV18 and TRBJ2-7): NAGVMQNPRHLVRRRGQEARLRCSPMKGHSHVYWYRQLPEEGLKFMVYLQKENIIDESGMPKERFSAEFPKEGPSILRIQQVVRGDSAAYFCASSPRPGALDEQYFGPGTRLTVT.

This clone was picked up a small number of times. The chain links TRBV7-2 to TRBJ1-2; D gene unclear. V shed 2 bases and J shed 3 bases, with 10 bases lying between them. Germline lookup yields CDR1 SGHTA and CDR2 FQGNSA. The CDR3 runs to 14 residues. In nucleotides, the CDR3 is TGTGCCAGCAGCTTAATCCGGGTGGACTATGGCTACACCTTC. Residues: CASSLIRVDYGYTF. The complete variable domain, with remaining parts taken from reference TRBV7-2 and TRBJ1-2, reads GAGVSQSPSNKVTEKGKDVELRCDPISGHTALYWYRQSLGQGLEFLIYFQGNSAPDKSGLPSDRFSAERTGGSVSTLTIQRTQQEDSAVYLCASSLIRVDYGYTFGSGTRLTVV.

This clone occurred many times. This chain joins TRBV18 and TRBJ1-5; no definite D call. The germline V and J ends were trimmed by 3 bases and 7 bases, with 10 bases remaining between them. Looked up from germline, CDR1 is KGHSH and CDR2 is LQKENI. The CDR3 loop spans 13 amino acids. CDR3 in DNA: TGTGCCAGCTCACCTGAGGGTTTACAGCCCCAGCATTTT. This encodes CASSPEGLQPQHF.

This CDR3 is CASSLVTGEKLFF. The CDR3 coding sequence is TGTGCCAGCAGCTTAGTAACAGGAGAAAAACTGTTTTTT. The J gene is TRBJ1-4, the V gene TRBV7-2, with a possible D match to TRBD1 (5 bases). This CDR3 has 13 amino acids. Germline CDR1 and CDR2: SGHTA and FQGNSA. Between the trimmed V and J ends, which lost 1 base and 8 bases, there was a span of 8 bases. The complete variable domain, with remaining parts taken from reference TRBV7-2 and TRBJ1-4, reads GAGVSQSPSNKVTEKGKDVELRCDPISGHTALYWYRQSLGQGLEFLIYFQGNSAPDKSGLPSDRFSAERTGGSVSTLTIQRTQQEDSAVYLCASSLVTGEKLFFGSGTQLSVL.

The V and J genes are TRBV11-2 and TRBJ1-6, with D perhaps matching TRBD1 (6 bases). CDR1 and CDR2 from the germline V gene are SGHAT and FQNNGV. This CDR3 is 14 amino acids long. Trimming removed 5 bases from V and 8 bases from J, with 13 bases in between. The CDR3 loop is CASSQGPTYSPLHF. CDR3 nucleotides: TGTGCCAGCAGCCAGGGGCCTACCTATTCACCCCTCCACTTT.

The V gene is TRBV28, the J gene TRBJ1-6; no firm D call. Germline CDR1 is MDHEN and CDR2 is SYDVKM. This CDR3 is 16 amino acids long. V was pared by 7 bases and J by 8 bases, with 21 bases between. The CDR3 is CASTFLRRPGDSPLHF. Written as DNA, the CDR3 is TGTGCCAGCACCTTCCTGCGAAGGCCGGGAGATTCACCCCTCCACTTT.

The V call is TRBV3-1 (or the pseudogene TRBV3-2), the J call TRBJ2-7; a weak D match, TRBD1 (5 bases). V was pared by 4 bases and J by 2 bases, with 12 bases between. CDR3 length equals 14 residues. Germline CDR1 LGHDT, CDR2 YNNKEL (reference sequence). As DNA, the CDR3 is TGTGCCAGCAGCCCCGAGACAGCCACCTACGAGCAGTACTTC. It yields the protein CASSPETATYEQYF.

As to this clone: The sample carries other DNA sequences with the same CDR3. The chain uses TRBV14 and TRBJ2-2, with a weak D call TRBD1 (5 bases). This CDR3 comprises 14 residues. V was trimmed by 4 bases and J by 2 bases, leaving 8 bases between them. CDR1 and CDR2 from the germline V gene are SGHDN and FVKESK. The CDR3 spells CASSRTRNTGELFF. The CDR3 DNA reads TGTGCCAGCAGCCGGACAAGAAACACCGGGGAGCTGTTTTTT.

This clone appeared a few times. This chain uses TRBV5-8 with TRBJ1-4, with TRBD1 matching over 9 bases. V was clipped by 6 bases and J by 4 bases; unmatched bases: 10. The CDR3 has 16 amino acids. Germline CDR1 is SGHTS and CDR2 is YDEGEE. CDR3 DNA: TGTGCCAGCACCCCTTCCGACAGGGGGGTTAATGAAAAACTGTTTTTT. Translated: CASTPSDRGVNEKLFF.

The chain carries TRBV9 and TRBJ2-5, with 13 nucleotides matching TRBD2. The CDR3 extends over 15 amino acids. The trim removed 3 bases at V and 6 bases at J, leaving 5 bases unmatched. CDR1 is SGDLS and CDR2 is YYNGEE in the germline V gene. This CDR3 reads CASSAELAGGKTQYF. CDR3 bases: TGTGCCAGCAGCGCCGAACTAGCGGGAGGGAAGACCCAGTACTTC.

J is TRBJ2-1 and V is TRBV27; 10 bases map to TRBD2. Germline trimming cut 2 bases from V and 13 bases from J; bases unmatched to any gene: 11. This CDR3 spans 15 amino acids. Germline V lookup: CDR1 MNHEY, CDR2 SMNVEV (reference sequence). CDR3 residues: CASSLDVAGGLRQFF. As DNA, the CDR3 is TGTGCCAGCAGTTTAGATGTAGCGGGAGGCCTACGTCAGTTCTTC.